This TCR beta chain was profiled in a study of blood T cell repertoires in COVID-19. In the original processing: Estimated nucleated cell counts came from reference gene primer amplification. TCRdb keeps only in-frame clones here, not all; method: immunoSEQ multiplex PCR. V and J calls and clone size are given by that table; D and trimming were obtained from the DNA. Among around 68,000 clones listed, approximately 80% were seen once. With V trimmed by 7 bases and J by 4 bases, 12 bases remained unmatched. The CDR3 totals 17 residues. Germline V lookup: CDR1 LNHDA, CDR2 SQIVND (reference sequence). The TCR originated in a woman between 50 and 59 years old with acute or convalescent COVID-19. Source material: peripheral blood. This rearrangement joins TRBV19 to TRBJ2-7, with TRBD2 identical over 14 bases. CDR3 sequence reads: CASTPKGLAGAPYEQYF. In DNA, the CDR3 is TGTGCCAGTACCCCAAAGGGACTAGCGGGAGCACCGTACGAGCAGTACTTC.